The 16 T cell receptor beta chains below were found in one sample sequenced in a study of low-dose radiotherapy and immunotherapy resistance in tumors. First-strand cDNA relied on TRAV- and TRBV-specific primers spanning alpha and beta chains. TCR amplification used around 20 PCR cycles, a constant-region primer and a V-primer adapter. Using its own MiXCR run on the reads, TCRdb lists one record per CDR3 protein. The profile shows tens of thousands of distinct CDR3 sequences, around 32% of them singletons. Indicated time point: before trial treatment. The specimen comprised PBMCs, sampled before treatment. Source of these receptors: a female donor with ovarian cancer.

This clonotype has more than one count but fewer than ten. This chain connects TRBV6-2 or TRBV6-3 to TRBJ1-1, with 8 positions matching TRBD1. Germline V lookup: CDR1 MNHEY, CDR2 SVGEGT. This CDR3 contains 13 residues. The ends lost 6 bases at V and 3 bases at J; junction bases unmatched: 3. The CDR3: CASRLTGDTEAFF. Written as DNA, the CDR3 is TGTGCCAGCAGATTGACAGGGGACACTGAAGCTTTCTTT.

This clonotype appeared many times. The V and J genes are TRBV11-1 and TRBJ2-1; 12 bases fit TRBD1. The CDR3 is 15 residues long. The V and J ends lost 5 bases and 7 bases, in that order; junction bases with no gene match: 6. Per germline, CDR1 SGHAT and CDR2 FQDESV (reference sequence). The chain's CDR3 is CASSGGQGARNEQFF. CDR3 nucleotide sequence: TGTGCCAGCAGCGGGGGACAGGGGGCGAGAAATGAGCAGTTCTTC. The whole variable domain, remainder taken from reference TRBV11-1 and TRBJ2-1, is EAEVAQSPRYKITEKSQAVAFWCDPISGHATLYWYRQILGQGPELLVQFQDESVVDDSQLPKDRFSAERLKGVDSTLKIQPAELGDSAMYLCASSGGQGARNEQFFGPGTRLTVL.

This clonotype was seen repeatedly, ten times or more. The genes are TRBV7-9 and TRBJ2-3; the match to TRBD2 covers 13 bases. The CDR3 length is 16 residues. Germline V gene sequence: CDR1 SEHNR, CDR2 FQNEAQ (reference sequence). The trim removed 5 bases at V and 4 bases at J, leaving 6 bases unmatched. The CDR3 loop reads CASSSRLAGGPDTQYF. The CDR3 DNA sequence: TGTGCCAGCAGCAGCCGACTAGCGGGAGGCCCAGATACGCAGTATTTT.

CDR3 bases: TGTGCCAGCAGCTCCCGAGCGGGGGGGGGCGTCGAGCAGTACTTC. It encodes CASSSRAGGGVEQYF. The chain recombines TRBV5-4 with TRBJ2-7, with 10 bases lining up with TRBD2. The trim removed 3 bases at V and 6 bases at J, leaving 9 bases unmatched. Germline loops: CDR1 SGHNT, CDR2 YYREEE (reference sequence). The CDR3 runs 15 residues.

At least ten counts were recorded for this clonotype. V gene TRBV29-1 combines with J gene TRBJ2-4; weak D call: TRBD2 (5 bases). Germline V gene sequence: CDR1 SQVTM, CDR2 ANQGSEA. CDR3 length: 14 amino acids. Trimming stripped 5 bases from V and 3 bases from J, with 14 bases between. In nucleotides, the CDR3 is TGCAGCGTTCAGGACTCTCCAGGCAAAAACATTCAGTACTTC. This codes for CSVQDSPGKNIQYF.

This chain links TRBV5-6 with TRBJ2-7; no definite D call. Per the germline V gene, CDR1 is SGHDT and CDR2 is YYEEEE. Between the trimmed V and J ends, which lost 4 bases and 0 bases, there was a span of 5 bases. The CDR3 spans 12 residues. The CDR3 DNA follows: TGTGCCAGCAGCCAGAGCTCCTACGAGCAGTACTTC. Amino acids: CASSQSSYEQYF. The variable domain in full, with the rest retrieved from reference TRBV5-6 and TRBJ2-7, is DAGVTQSPTHLIKTRGQQVTLRCSPKSGHDTVSWYQQALGQGPQFIFQYYEEEERQRGNFPDRFSGHQFPNYSSELNVNALLLGDSALYLCASSQSSYEQYFGPGTRLTVT.

This clonotype was observed at least ten times. CDR3 protein: CSVTGTWYEQYF. The CDR3, as DNA: TGCAGCGTTACCGGGACCTGGTACGAGCAGTACTTC. This chain connects TRBV29-1 to TRBJ2-7; tentatively, D is TRBD1 or TRBD2 (5 bases each). V lost 5 bases, J lost 4 bases, and 12 bases lay in between. The CDR3 is 12 residues long. CDR1 and CDR2 from the germline V gene are SQVTM and ANQGSEA.

This clonotype occurred many times. This CDR3 is CASSRSGGAGQETQYF. DNA of the CDR3: TGTGCCAGCAGCCGTAGCGGGGGGGCAGGACAAGAGACCCAGTACTTC. V and J are TRBV7-2 and TRBJ2-5; 11 bases align to TRBD2. The V segment lost 5 bases and the J segment 2 bases; nucleotides outside the gene matches: 7. The CDR3 contains 16 residues. From germline, CDR1 is SGHTA and CDR2 FQGNSA.

This clonotype was picked up one time. The chain has TRBV9 and TRBJ2-7; TRBD1 matches at 8 bases. This CDR3 contains 14 residues. V gave up 2 bases and J gave up 4 bases; unmatched junction bases: 5. Germline CDR1 reads SGDLS; CDR2 reads YYNGEE. DNA of the CDR3: TGTGCCAGCAGCGTCGGGGACAGGTCTTACGAGCAGTACTTC. Its translation: CASSVGDRSYEQYF.

The V call is TRBV4-2, the J call TRBJ1-5; D gene uncertain. This CDR3 has 15 residues. Germline values: CDR1 LGHNA, CDR2 YNFKEQ. V lost 0 bases and J lost 3, with 9 bases in between. CDR3 DNA: TGTGCCAGCAGCCAAGACAGAGCTACCAATCAGCCCCAGCATTTT. Protein: CASSQDRATNQPQHF.

In its sample, this clonotype was seen many times. The CDR3 sequence: CASSFAGREAGEAFF. In DNA form, the CDR3 reads TGCGCCAGCAGCTTTGCGGGCAGGGAGGCGGGTGAAGCTTTCTTT. J is TRBJ1-1 and V is TRBV5-1; perhaps TRBD1 as D (5 bases). Trimming shortened V by 2 bases and J by 7 bases, and 18 bases separated the two germline ends. The CDR3 is 15 residues long. CDR1 and CDR2 (germline): SGHRS, YFSETQ.

Details on this clonotype: A much bigger clone sits one base away, suggesting this may be a read error. The genes are TRBV7-9 and TRBJ1-3, with D hard to call. CDR3 length: 15 amino acids. Per the germline V gene, CDR1 is SEHNR and CDR2 is FQNEAQ (reference sequence). For the CDR3, the DNA is TGTGTCAGCCTCGGAAGCTTCCTAGATGGAAACACCATATATTTT. The encoded protein is CVSLGSFLDGNTIYF.

This clonotype occurred many times. CDR3 in amino acids: CSAPHASSYGYTF. CDR3 DNA sequence: TGCAGTGCCCCGCACGCCTCTAGCTATGGCTACACCTTC. The V gene is TRBV20-1, the J gene TRBJ1-2, with D uncertain. V was clipped by 6 bases and J by 4 bases, with 15 bases between them. There are 13 residues in the CDR3. Germline lookup yields CDR1 DFQATT and CDR2 SNEGSKA (reference sequence).

On this clonotype itself: This likely came from a read error, as a far larger clone is one base away. This chain uses TRBV7-9 with TRBJ1-1, with D possibly TRBD1 on 5 matching bases. Germline-derived CDR1 and CDR2 are SEHNR and FQNEAQ (reference sequence). CDR3 length: 18 amino acids. V lost 5 bases, J lost 1 base, and 23 bases lay in between. CDR3 sequence (DNA): TGTGCCAGCAGCGTAGAAGAGGGGTTGACGGGACCGAACACTGAAGCTTTCTTT. It is translated as CASSVEEGLTGPNTEAFF.

V gene TRBV7-9 combines with J gene TRBJ2-5; 12 bases map to TRBD1. CDR3 length: 16 residues. Germline CDR1 reads SEHNR; CDR2 reads FQNEAQ (reference sequence). Unmatched junction bases numbered 8, after V lost 5 bases and J lost 4 bases. The CDR3 nucleotides are TGTGCCAGCAGCCGACCAGGGACAGGGGGCCGAGAGACCCAGTACTTC. It translates to CASSRPGTGGRETQYF.

The chain recombines TRBV2 with TRBJ2-5; D tentatively reads TRBD1 or TRBD2 (5 bases each). Trimming removed 4 bases from V and 6 bases from J, with 12 bases in between. CDR3 length: 13 amino acids. Germline assignment: CDR1 SNHLY and CDR2 FYNNEI. The CDR3 nucleotides are TGTGCCAGCAGTGGGGACGGGGAGAAGACCCAGTACTTC. Protein: CASSGDGEKTQYF.